This T cell receptor (beta chain) was recovered during a study of identical twins. Notes on the study in general: Where beta out-of-frame sequences were concerned, excess twin sharing was weaker.

In the case of this clonotype: Its cognate antigen is unknown.

Template switching created a universal primer site, and the cDNA included unique molecular identifiers. TCRdb reprocessed the 5' RACE reads via MiXCR and lists one record per CDR3 protein. Altogether about 500,000 distinct CDR3 sequences are present, 14% being singletons, with the ten largest covering 0.95% to 1%. The CDR3 has 14 residues. The germline V gene encodes CDR1 DFQATT and CDR2 SNEGSKA (reference sequence). Trimming removed 2 bases from V and 5 bases from J, with 12 bases in between. All of the donors were Caucasians in good health. These same data were also listed under a study on yellow fever vaccine responses in identical twins.

This chain connects TRBV20-1 to TRBJ2-2, with D hard to call. This TCR was recovered from a woman aged 18-29 years in good health. The sample was CD4+ T cells sorted from blood. DNA of the CDR3: TGCAGTGCTAGAATATCCATGGGGACCGGGGAGCTGTTTTTT. Translated: CSARISMGTGELFF.